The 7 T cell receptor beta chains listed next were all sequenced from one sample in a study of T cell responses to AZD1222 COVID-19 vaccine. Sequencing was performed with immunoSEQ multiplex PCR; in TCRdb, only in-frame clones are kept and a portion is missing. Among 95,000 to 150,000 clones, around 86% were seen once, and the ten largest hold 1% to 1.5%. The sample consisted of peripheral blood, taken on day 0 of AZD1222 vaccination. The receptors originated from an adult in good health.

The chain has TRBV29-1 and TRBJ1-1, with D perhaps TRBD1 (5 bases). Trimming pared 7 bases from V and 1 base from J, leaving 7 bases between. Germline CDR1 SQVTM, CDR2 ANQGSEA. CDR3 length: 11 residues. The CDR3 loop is CSGGQNTEAFF. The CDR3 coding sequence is TGCAGCGGGGGCCAGAACACTGAAGCTTTCTTT.

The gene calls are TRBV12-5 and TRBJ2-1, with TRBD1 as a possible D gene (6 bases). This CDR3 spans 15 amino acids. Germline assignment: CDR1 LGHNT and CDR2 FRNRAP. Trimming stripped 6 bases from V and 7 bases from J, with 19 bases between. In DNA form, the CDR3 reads TGTGCTAGTGGGATTCGACAGGCTGGGCGAAATGAGCAGTTCTTC. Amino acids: CASGIRQAGRNEQFF. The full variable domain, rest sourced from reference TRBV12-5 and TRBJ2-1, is DARVTQTPRHKVTEMGQEVTMRCQPILGHNTVFWYRQTMMQGLELLAYFRNRAPLDDSGMPKDRFSAEMPDATLATLKIQPSEPRDSAVYFCASGIRQAGRNEQFFGPGTRLTVL.

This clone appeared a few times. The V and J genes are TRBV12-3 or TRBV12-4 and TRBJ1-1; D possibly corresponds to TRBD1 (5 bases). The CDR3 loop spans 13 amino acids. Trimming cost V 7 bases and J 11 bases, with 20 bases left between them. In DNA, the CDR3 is TGTGCCAGCACTCCTCGGCCCGGGGGACCCGCTTTCTTT. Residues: CASTPRPGGPAFF.

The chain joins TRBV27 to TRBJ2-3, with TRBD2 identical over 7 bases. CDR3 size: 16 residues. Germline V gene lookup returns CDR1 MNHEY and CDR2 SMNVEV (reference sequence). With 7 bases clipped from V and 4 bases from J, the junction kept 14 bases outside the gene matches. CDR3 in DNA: TGTGCCAGCAACCCGAGGGGCGGGGGTGGGGCAGATACGCAGTATTTT. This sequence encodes CASNPRGGGGADTQYF.

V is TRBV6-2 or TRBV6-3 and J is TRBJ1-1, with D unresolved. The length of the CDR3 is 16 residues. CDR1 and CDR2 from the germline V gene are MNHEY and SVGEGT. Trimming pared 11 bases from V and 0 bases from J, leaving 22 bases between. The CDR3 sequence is CASSRRGGNMNTEAFF. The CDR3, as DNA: TGTGCCTCCAGCCGGAGAGGAGGCAACATGAACACTGAAGCTTTCTTT.

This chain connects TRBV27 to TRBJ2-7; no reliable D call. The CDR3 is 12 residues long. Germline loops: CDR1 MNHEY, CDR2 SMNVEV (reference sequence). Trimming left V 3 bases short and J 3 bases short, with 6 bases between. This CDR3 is CASSLVCYEQYF. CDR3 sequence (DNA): TGTGCCAGCAGTTTGGTCTGCTACGAGCAGTACTTC.

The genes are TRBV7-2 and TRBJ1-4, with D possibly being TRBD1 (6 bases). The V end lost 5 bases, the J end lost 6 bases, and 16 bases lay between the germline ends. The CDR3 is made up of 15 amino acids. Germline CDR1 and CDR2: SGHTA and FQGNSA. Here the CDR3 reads CASSPTQGRYEKLFF. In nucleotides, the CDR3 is TGTGCCAGCAGCCCGACACAGGGACGGTATGAAAAACTGTTTTTT.